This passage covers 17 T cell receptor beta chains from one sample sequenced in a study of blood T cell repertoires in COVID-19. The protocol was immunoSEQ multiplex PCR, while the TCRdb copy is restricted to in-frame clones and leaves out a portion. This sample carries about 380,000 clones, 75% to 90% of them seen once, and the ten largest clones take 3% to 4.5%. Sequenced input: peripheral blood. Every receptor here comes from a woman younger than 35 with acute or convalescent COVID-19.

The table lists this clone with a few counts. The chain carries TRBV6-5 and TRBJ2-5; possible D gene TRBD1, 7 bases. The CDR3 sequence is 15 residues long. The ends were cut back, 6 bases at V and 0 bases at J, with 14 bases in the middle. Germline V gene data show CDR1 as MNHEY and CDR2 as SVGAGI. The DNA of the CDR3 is TGTGCCAGCAGGGAGGGGGCGGGGTACCAAGAGACCCAGTACTTC. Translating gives CASREGAGYQETQYF.

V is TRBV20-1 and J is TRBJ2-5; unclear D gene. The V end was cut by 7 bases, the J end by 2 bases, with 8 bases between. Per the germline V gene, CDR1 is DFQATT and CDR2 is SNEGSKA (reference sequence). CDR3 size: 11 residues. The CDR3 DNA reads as TGCAGTGTTGAGAATCAAGAGACCCAGTACTTC. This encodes CSVENQETQYF.

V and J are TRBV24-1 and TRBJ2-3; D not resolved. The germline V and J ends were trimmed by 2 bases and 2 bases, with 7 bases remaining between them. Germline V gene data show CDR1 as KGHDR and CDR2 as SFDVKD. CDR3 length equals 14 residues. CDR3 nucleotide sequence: TGTGCCACCAGTGATTCTCAGTTCACAGATACGCAGTATTTT. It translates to CATSDSQFTDTQYF.

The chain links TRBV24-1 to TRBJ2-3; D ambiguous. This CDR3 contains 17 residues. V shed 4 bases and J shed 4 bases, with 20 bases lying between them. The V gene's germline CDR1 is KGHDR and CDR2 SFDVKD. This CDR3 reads CATSDHDSLGFPDTQYF. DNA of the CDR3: TGTGCCACCAGTGACCATGACTCTCTTGGGTTCCCAGATACGCAGTATTTT.

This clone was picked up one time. The CDR3 reads CASSGTGARSGAQYF. Here the CDR3 DNA reads TGTGCCAGCAGCGGGACAGGAGCCCGATCCGGGGCCCAGTACTTC. V and J are TRBV9 and TRBJ2-5; 7 bases map to TRBD1. This CDR3 comprises 15 residues. After removal of 3 bases from V and 9 bases from J, the junction contained 14 bases not matched to a gene. Germline lookup yields CDR1 SGDLS and CDR2 YYNGEE.

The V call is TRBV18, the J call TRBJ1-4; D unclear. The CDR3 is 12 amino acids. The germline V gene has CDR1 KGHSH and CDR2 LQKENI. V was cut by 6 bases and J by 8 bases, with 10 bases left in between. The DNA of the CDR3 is TGTGCCAGCTCTCGCCCGGGGGAAAAACTGTTTTTT. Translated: CASSRPGEKLFF.

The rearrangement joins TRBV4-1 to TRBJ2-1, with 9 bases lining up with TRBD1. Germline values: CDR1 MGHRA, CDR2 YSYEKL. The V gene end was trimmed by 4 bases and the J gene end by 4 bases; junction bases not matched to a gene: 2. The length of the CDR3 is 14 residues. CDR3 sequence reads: CASSRGQGYNEQFF. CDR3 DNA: TGCGCCAGCAGCCGAGGACAGGGGTACAATGAGCAGTTCTTC.

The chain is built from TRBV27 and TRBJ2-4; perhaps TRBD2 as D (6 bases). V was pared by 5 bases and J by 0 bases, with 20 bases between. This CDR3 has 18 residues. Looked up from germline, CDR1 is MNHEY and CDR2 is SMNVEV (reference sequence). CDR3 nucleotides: TGTGCCAGCAGTCCTAACCGGGACTCAACCCTAGCCAAAAACATTCAGTACTTC. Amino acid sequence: CASSPNRDSTLAKNIQYF.

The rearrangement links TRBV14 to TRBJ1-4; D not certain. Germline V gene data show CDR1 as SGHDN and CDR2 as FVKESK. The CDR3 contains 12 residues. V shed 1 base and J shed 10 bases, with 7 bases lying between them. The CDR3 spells CASSQGPGKLFF. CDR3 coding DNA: TGTGCCAGCAGCCAAGGACCAGGAAAACTGTTTTTT.

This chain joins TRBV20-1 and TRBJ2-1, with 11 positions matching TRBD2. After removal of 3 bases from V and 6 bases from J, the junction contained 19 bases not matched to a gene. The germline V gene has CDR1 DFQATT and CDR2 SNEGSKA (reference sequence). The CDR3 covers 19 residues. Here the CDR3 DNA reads TGCAGTGCTAGTATCGCTGTGGCTAGCGGGAGGCCCCTAGGCAATGAGCAGTTCTTC. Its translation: CSASIAVASGRPLGNEQFF.

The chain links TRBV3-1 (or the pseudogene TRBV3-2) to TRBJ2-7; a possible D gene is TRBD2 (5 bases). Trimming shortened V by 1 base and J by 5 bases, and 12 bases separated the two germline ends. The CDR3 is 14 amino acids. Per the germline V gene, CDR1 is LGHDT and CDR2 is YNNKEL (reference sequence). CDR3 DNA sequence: TGTGCCAGCAGCCAAGGGAAGACGGGGAACGAGCAGTACTTC. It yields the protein CASSQGKTGNEQYF.

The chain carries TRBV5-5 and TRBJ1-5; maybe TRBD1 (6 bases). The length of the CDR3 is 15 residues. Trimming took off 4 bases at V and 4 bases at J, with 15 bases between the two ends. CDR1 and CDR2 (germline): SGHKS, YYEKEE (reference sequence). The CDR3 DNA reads TGTGCCAGCAGCCCCGGGACACCATTAAATCAGCCCCAGCATTTT. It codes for CASSPGTPLNQPQHF.

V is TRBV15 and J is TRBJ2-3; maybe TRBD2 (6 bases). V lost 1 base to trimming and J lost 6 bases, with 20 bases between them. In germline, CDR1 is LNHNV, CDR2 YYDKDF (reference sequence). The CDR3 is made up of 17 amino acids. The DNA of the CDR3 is TGTGCCACCAGCAGAGTCCCCCGGGACTCGGGAGCGGATACGCAGTATTTT. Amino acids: CATSRVPRDSGADTQYF.

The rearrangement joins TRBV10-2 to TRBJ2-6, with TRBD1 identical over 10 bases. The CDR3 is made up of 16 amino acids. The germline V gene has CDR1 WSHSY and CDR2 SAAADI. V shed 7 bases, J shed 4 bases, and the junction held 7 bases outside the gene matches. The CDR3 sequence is CASTGQGSSGANVLTF. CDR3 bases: TGCGCCAGCACGGGACAGGGGTCGTCGGGGGCCAACGTCCTGACTTTC.

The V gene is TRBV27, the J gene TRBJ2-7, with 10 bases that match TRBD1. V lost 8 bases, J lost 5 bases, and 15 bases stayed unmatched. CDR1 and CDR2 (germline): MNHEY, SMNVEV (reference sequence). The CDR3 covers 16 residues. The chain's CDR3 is CASSKRQGALRNEQYF. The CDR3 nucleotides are TGTGCCAGCTCAAAACGACAGGGGGCGTTAAGAAACGAGCAGTACTTC.

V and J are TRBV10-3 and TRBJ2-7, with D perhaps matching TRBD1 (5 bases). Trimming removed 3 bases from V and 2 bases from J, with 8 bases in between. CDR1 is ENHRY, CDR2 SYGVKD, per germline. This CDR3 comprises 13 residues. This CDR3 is CAISDTGTYEQYF. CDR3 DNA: TGTGCCATCAGTGACACAGGTACCTACGAGCAGTACTTC.

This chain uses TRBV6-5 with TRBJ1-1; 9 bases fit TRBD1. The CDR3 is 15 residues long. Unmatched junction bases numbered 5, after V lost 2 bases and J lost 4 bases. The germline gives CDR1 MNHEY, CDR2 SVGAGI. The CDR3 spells CASSYIGQGITEAFF. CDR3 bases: TGTGCCAGCAGTTACATCGGACAGGGGATCACTGAAGCTTTCTTT.